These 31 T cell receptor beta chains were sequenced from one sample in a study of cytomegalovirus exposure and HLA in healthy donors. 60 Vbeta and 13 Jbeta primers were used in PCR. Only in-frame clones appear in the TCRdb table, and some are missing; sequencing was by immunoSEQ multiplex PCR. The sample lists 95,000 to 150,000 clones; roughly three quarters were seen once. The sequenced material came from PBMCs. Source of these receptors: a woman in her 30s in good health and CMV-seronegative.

Here the CDR3 DNA reads TGTGCCAGCAGGGGACAGGGTTCTAGGTACGAGCAGTACTTC. Its translation is CASRGQGSRYEQYF. The chain employs TRBV2 and TRBJ2-7; 9 positions agree with TRBD1. Germline V gene sequence: CDR1 SNHLY, CDR2 FYNNEI. The length of the CDR3 is 14 residues. V dropped 6 bases and J dropped 4; count of bases not matched to a gene: 7.

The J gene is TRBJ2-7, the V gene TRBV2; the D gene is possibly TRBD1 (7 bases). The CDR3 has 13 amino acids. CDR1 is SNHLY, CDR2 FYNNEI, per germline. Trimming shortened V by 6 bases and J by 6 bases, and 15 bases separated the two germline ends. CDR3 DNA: TGTGCCAGCAGAAACAGGGGAGGTGGCGAGCAGTACTTC. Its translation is CASRNRGGGEQYF. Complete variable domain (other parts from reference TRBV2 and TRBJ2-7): EPEVTQTPSHQVTQMGQEVILRCVPISNHLYFYWYRQILGQKVEFLVSFYNNEISEKSEIFDDQFSVERPDGSNFTLKIRSTKLEDSAMYFCASRNRGGGEQYFGPGTRLTVT.

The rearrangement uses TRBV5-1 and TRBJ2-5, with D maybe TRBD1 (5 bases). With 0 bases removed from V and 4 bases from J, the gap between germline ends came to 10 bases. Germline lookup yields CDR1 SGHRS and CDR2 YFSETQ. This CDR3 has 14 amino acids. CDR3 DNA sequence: TGCGCCAGCAGCTTGGCCGTGACAGCAGAGACCCAGTACTTC. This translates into CASSLAVTAETQYF.

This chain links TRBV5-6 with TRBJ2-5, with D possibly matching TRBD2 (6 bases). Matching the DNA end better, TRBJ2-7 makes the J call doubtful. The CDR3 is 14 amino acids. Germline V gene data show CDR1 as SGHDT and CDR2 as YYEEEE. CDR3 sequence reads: CASSLQAAGNEQYF. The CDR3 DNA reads TGTGCCAGCAGCTTGCAAGCTGCGGGAAACGAGCAGTACTTC.

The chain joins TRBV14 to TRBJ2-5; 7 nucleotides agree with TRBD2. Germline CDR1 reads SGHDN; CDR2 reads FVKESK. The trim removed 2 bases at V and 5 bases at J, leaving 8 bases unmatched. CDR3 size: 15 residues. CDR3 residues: CASSQLAGVGETQYF. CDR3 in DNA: TGTGCCAGCAGCCAACTCGCGGGAGTTGGGGAGACCCAGTACTTC.

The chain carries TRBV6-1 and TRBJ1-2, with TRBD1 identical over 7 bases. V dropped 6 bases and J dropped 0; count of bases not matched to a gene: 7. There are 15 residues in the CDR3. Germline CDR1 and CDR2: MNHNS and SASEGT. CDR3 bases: TGTGCCAGCAGCGACTCGACAGGGACTAACTATGGCTACACCTTC. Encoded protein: CASSDSTGTNYGYTF.

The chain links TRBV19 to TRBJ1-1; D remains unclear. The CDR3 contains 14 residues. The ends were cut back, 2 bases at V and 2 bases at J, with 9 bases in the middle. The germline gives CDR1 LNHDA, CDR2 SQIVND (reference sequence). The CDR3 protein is CASSISVGNTEAFF. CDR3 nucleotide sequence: TGTGCCAGTAGTATAAGCGTCGGAAACACTGAAGCTTTCTTT.

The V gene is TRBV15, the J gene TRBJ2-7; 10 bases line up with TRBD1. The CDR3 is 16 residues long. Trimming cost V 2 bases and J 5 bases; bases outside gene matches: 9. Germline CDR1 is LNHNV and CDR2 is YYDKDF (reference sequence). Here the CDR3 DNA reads TGTGCCACCAGCAGAATTCCGGGACAGGGGCCCCACGAGCAGTACTTC. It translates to CATSRIPGQGPHEQYF. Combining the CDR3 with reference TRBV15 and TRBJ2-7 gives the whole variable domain DAMVIQNPRYQVTQFGKPVTLSCSQTLNHNVMYWYQQKSSQAPKLLFHYYDKDFNNEADTPDNFQSRRPNTSFCFLDIRSPGLGDTAMYLCATSRIPGQGPHEQYFGPGTRLTVT.

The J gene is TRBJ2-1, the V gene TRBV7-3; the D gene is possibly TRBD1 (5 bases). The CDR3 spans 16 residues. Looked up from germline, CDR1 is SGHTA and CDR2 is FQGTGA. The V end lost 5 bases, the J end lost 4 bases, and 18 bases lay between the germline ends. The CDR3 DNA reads TGTGCCAGCAGCCCACTACAGGCCTCTCAATACAATGAGCAGTTCTTC. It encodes CASSPLQASQYNEQFF.

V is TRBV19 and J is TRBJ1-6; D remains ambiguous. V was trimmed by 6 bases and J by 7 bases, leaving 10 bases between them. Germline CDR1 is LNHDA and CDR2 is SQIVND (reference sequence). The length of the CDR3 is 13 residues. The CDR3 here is CASRGTGNSPLHF. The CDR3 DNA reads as TGTGCCAGTAGGGGCACGGGAAATTCACCCCTCCACTTT.

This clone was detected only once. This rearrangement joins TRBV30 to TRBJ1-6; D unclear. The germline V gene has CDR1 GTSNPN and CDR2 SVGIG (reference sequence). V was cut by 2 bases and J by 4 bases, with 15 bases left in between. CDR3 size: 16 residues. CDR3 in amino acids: CAWSPSGVGYNSPLHF. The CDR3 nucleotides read TGTGCCTGGAGTCCGTCCGGGGTAGGATATAATTCACCCCTCCACTTT.

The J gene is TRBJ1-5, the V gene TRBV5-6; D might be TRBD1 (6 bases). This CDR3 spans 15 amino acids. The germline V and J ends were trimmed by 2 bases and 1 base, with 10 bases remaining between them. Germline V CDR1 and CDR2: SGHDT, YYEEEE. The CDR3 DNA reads TGTGCCAGCAGCTTTGGGGACATCAGCAATCAGCCCCAGCATTTT. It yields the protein CASSFGDISNQPQHF.

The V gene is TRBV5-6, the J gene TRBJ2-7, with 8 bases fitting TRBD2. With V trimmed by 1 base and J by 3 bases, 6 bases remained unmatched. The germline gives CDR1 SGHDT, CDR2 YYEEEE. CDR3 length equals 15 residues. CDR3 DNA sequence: TGTGCCAGCAGCTTGTCAGCGGGAGCCATCTACGAGCAGTACTTC. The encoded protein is CASSLSAGAIYEQYF.

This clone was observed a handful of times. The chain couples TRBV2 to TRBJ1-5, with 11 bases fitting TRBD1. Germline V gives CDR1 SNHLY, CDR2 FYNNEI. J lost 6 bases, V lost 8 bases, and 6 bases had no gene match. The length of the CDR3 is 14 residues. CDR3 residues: CASGGTGGIQPQHF. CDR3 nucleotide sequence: TGTGCCAGCGGAGGGACAGGGGGTATTCAGCCCCAGCATTTT. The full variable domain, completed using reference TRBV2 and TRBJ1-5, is EPEVTQTPSHQVTQMGQEVILRCVPISNHLYFYWYRQILGQKVEFLVSFYNNEISEKSEIFDDQFSVERPDGSNFTLKIRSTKLEDSAMYFCASGGTGGIQPQHFGDGTRLSIL.

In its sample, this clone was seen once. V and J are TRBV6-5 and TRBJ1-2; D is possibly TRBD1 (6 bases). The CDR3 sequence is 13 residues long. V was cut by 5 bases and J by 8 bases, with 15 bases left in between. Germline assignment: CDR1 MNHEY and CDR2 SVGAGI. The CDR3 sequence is CASSQRTAAGYTF. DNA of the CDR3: TGTGCCAGCAGTCAACGGACAGCAGCGGGCTACACCTTC.

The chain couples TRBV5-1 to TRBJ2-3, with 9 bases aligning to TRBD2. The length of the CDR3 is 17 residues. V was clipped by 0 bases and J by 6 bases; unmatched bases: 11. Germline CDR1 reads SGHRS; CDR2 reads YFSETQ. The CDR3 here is CASSLDPSGAIKDTQYF. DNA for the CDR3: TGCGCCAGCAGCTTGGACCCTAGCGGGGCTATAAAGGATACGCAGTATTTT.

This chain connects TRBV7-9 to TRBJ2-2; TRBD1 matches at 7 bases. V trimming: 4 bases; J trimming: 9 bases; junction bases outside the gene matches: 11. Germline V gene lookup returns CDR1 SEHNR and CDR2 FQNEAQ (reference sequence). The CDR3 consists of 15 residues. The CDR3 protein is CASSSTGTARRELFF. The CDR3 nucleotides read TGTGCCAGCAGCTCGACCGGGACAGCCCGTCGGGAGCTGTTTTTT.

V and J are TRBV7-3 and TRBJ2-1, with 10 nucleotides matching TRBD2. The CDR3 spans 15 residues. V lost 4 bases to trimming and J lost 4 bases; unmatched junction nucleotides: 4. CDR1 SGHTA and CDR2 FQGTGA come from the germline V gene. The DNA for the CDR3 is TGTGCCAGCAGCTCTACTAGCGGGACTTACAATGAGCAGTTCTTC. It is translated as CASSSTSGTYNEQFF.

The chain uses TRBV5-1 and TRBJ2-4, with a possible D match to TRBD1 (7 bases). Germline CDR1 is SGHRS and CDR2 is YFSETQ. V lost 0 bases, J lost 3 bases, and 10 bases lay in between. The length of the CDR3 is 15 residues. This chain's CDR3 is CASSLGQGGKNIQYF. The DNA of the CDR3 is TGCGCCAGCAGCTTGGGGCAGGGGGGCAAAAACATTCAGTACTTC.

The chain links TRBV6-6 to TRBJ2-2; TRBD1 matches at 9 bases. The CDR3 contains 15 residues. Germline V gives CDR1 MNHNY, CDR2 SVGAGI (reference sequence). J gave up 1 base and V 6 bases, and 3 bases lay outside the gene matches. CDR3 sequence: CASSPGQGNTGELFF. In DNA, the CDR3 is TGTGCCAGCAGCCCGGGACAGGGGAACACCGGGGAGCTGTTTTTT.

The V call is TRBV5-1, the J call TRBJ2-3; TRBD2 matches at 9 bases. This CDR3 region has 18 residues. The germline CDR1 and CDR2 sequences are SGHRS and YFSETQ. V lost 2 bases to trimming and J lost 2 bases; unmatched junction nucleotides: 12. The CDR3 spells CASSFWGSGGEYTDTQYF. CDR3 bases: TGCGCCAGCAGCTTTTGGGGTAGCGGGGGAGAATACACAGATACGCAGTATTTT.

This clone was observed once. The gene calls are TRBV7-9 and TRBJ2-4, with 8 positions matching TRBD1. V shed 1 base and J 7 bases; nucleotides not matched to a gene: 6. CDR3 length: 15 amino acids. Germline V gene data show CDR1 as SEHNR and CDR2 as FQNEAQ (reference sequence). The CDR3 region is CASSLGQGAENIQYF. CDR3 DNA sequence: TGTGCCAGCAGCTTAGGGCAGGGGGCGGAGAACATTCAGTACTTC.

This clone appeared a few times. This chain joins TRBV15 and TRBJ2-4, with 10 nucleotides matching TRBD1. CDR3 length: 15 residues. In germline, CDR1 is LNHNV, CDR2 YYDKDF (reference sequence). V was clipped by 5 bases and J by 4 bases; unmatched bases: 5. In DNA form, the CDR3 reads TGTGCCACCAGCGGGACAGGGGTGGTTAAAAACATTCAGTACTTC. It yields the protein CATSGTGVVKNIQYF. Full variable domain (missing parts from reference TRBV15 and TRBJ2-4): DAMVIQNPRYQVTQFGKPVTLSCSQTLNHNVMYWYQQKSSQAPKLLFHYYDKDFNNEADTPDNFQSRRPNTSFCFLDIRSPGLGDTAMYLCATSGTGVVKNIQYFGAGTRLSVL.

The chain's CDR3 is CASKPDRAQGYEQYF. CDR3 nucleotide sequence: TGTGCCAGCAAACCCGACAGGGCGCAGGGATACGAGCAGTACTTC. This rearrangement joins TRBV6-5 to TRBJ2-7, with 7 bases fitting TRBD1. Germline trimming cut 7 bases from V and 4 bases from J; bases unmatched to any gene: 13. The germline V gene has CDR1 MNHEY and CDR2 SVGAGI. This CDR3 has 15 residues.

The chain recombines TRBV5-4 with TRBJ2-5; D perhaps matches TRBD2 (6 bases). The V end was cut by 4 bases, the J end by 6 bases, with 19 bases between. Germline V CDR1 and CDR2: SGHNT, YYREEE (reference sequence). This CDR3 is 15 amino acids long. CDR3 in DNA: TGTGCCAGCAGCCCGGCGGGACCTCAGGCCAAGACCCAGTACTTC. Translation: CASSPAGPQAKTQYF.

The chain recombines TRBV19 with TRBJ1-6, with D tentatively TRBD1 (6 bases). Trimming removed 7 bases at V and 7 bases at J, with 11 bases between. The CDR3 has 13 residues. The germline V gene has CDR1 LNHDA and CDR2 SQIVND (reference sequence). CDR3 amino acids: CASKRQANSPLHF. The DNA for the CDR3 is TGTGCCAGTAAAAGACAGGCCAATTCACCCCTCCACTTT.

CDR3 bases: TGTGCCAGGCTAGAGACAGGGTCGGCAGATACGCAGTATTTT. Translating gives CARLETGSADTQYF. This sequence joins TRBV21-1 and TRBJ2-3; the table gives TRBD1 as D, unverified against the DNA. TRBV21-1 corresponds to a pseudogene. The length of the CDR3 is 14 residues.

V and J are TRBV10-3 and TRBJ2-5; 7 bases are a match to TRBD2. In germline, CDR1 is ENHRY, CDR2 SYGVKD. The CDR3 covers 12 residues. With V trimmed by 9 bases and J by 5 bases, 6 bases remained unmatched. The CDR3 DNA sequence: TGTGCCATAGGCGCGGGGGAGGAGACCCAGTACTTC. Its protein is CAIGAGEETQYF.

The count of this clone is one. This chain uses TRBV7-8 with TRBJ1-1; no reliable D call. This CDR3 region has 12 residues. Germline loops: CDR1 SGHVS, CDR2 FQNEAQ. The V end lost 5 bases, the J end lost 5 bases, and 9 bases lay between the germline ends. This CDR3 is CASSNDGTEAFF. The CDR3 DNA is TGTGCCAGCAGCAACGACGGGACTGAAGCTTTCTTT.

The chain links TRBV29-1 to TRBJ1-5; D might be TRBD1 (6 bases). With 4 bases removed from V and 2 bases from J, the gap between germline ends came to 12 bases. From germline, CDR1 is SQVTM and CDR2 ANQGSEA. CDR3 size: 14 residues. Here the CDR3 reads CSVAAGAGNQPQHF. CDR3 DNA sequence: TGCAGCGTTGCTGCAGGGGCAGGCAATCAGCCCCAGCATTTT.

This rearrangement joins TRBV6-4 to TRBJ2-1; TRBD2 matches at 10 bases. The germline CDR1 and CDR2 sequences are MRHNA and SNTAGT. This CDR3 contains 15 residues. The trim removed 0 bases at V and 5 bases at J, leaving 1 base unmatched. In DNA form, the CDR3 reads TGTGCCAGCAGTGACTCTAGCGGGGGGAACAATGAGCAGTTCTTC. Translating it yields CASSDSSGGNNEQFF.